This TCR beta chain was captured by sequencing in a study of T cells of healthy individuals. Trimming cost V 2 bases and J 5 bases, with 12 bases left between them. The length of the CDR3 is 15 residues. Germline V gene sequence: CDR1 MGHRA, CDR2 YSYEKL. TCRdb itself ran the 5' RACE reads through MiXCR, one entry per CDR3 protein. The sample shows approximately 52,000 distinct CDR3 sequences, around 15% of them seen only once. The chain uses TRBV4-1 and TRBJ2-2, with D perhaps being TRBD1 or TRBD2 (7 bases each). This clonotype originated in a human donor in good health. The chain's CDR3 is CASSQRGRETGELFF. CDR3 nucleotides: TGCGCCAGCAGCCAAAGGGGGCGGGAGACCGGGGAGCTGTTTTTT.